This entry lists 26 T cell receptor beta chains sequenced from one sample in a study of blood T cell repertoires in COVID-19. TCRdb's copy holds only in-frame clones and misses some; the assay was immunoSEQ multiplex PCR. Here the sample spans over 250,000 clones, around nine tenths being singletons. Sequenced sample: PBMCs or T cells enriched from blood (not recorded which). The receptors come from a woman between 18 and 29 years old who had recovered from COVID-19.

Here the CDR3 reads CASSLQGLYNEQFF. DNA of the CDR3: TGTGCCAGCAGTTTACAGGGTCTTTACAATGAGCAGTTCTTC. The V and J genes are TRBV28 and TRBJ2-1; D perhaps matches TRBD1 (5 bases). Looked up from germline, CDR1 is MDHEN and CDR2 is SYDVKM. The ends were cut back, 2 bases at V and 4 bases at J, with 9 bases in the middle. The CDR3 is 14 residues long.

The genes are TRBV5-1 and TRBJ2-1; TRBD1 matches at 7 bases. CDR3 size: 17 residues. From germline, CDR1 is SGHRS and CDR2 YFSETQ. Trimming cost V 4 bases and J 8 bases; bases outside gene matches: 18. The CDR3 loop reads CASSAGTVGVGDHEQFF. DNA of the CDR3: TGCGCCAGCAGCGCTGGGACAGTTGGGGTCGGGGATCATGAGCAGTTCTTC.

The gene calls are TRBV6-5 and TRBJ2-1; 8 nucleotides agree with TRBD2. This CDR3 is built from 13 residues. V shed 5 bases, J shed 9 bases, and the junction held 6 bases outside the gene matches. Germline V gene lookup returns CDR1 MNHEY and CDR2 SVGAGI. CDR3 region: CASSRGLGSEQFF. CDR3 coding DNA: TGTGCCAGCAGTAGGGGACTAGGAAGTGAGCAGTTCTTC.

The chain combines TRBV19 with TRBJ1-2; D is undetermined. Trimming cost V 7 bases and J 4 bases, with 16 bases left between them. Germline V gives CDR1 LNHDA, CDR2 SQIVND (reference sequence). The CDR3 spans 14 residues. The CDR3 DNA reads as TGTGCCAGTATCCCTTCGAGGCAGAGCTATGGCTACACCTTC. It specifies CASIPSRQSYGYTF.

The rearrangement links TRBV7-3 to TRBJ2-1; 10 bases are shared with TRBD2. The CDR3 is made up of 16 amino acids. Looked up from germline, CDR1 is SGHTA and CDR2 is FQGTGA. V lost 1 base and J lost 3; bases outside the gene matches: 3. The DNA for the CDR3 is TGTGCCAGCAGCTTAATGGTAGCGGGAGGCTACAATGAGCAGTTCTTC. Translated: CASSLMVAGGYNEQFF.

The V and J genes are TRBV9 and TRBJ1-4; TRBD1 matches at 7 bases. Germline V gives CDR1 SGDLS, CDR2 YYNGEE. The CDR3 is 14 amino acids. Germline trimming cut 3 bases from V and 2 bases from J; bases unmatched to any gene: 1. The CDR3, as DNA: TGTGCCAGCAGCGCACAGGGGACTAATGAAAAACTGTTTTTT. It is translated as CASSAQGTNEKLFF.

The V call is TRBV18, the J call TRBJ1-2, with 7 bases lining up with TRBD1. The CDR3 length is 15 residues. V lost 8 bases, J lost 3 bases, and 12 bases stayed unmatched. Germline CDR1 is KGHSH and CDR2 is LQKENI. CDR3 in amino acids: CASAEQQGLDYGYTF. The CDR3 DNA follows: TGTGCCAGCGCAGAGCAACAGGGGTTGGACTATGGCTACACCTTC.

The CDR3 nucleotides are TGTGCCAGCAGCAAAGCCCGGAGTTTACTCTACGAGCAGTACTTC. Amino acid sequence: CASSKARSLLYEQYF. The chain couples TRBV21-1 to TRBJ2-7; TRBD2, the D gene given by the table, was not confirmed from the DNA. TRBV21-1 represents a pseudogene. This CDR3 spans 15 amino acids.

The genes are TRBV4-3 and TRBJ2-7; D not resolved. V lost 0 bases and J lost 4, with 4 bases in between. Germline-derived CDR1 and CDR2 are LGHNA and YSLEER. The CDR3 extends over 12 amino acids. The CDR3: CASSQDGYEQYF. CDR3 sequence (DNA): TGCGCCAGCAGCCAAGACGGTTACGAGCAGTACTTC.

The chain recombines TRBV15 with TRBJ2-7; 10 positions match TRBD2. Losses at the gene ends were 0 bases for V and 1 base for J; bases not matched to a gene: 3. Per the germline V gene, CDR1 is LNHNV and CDR2 is YYDKDF (reference sequence). The CDR3 is 16 amino acids. CDR3 region: CATSRDLAGGSYEQYF. The DNA of the CDR3 is TGTGCCACCAGCAGAGATTTAGCGGGGGGTTCCTACGAGCAGTACTTC. Based on the CDR3 plus reference TRBV15 and TRBJ2-7, the full variable domain is DAMVIQNPRYQVTQFGKPVTLSCSQTLNHNVMYWYQQKSSQAPKLLFHYYDKDFNNEADTPDNFQSRRPNTSFCFLDIRSPGLGDTAMYLCATSRDLAGGSYEQYFGPGTRLTVT.

This chain links TRBV20-1 with TRBJ2-7, with D possibly TRBD2 on 6 matching bases. With 3 bases removed from V and 2 bases from J, the gap between germline ends came to 17 bases. CDR1 DFQATT and CDR2 SNEGSKA come from the germline V gene (reference sequence). This CDR3 is 15 amino acids long. CDR3 protein: CSASKAGSRPYEQYF. CDR3 nucleotides: TGCAGTGCTAGTAAGGCGGGAAGCCGCCCCTACGAGCAGTACTTC.

This clone has a single count. J is TRBJ1-1 and V is TRBV4-2, with TRBD1 identical over 7 bases. Germline lookup yields CDR1 LGHNA and CDR2 YNFKEQ. J gave up 1 base and V 7 bases, and 6 bases lay outside the gene matches. This CDR3 is 14 amino acids long. The CDR3 DNA reads TGTGCCAGCACCCCTAACAGGGGGAACACTGAAGCTTTCTTT. Translation gives CASTPNRGNTEAFF.

The chain recombines TRBV28 with TRBJ2-3; 9 positions agree with TRBD2. V trimming: 5 bases; J trimming: 2 bases; junction bases outside the gene matches: 11. Germline assignment: CDR1 MDHEN and CDR2 SYDVKM. This CDR3 contains 17 residues. CDR3 in amino acids: CASSPGPGTSNTDTQYF. Written as DNA, the CDR3 is TGTGCCAGCAGTCCCGGACCCGGGACTAGCAACACAGATACGCAGTATTTT. Supplemented by reference TRBV28 and TRBJ2-3, the full variable domain reads DVKVTQSSRYLVKRTGEKVFLECVQDMDHENMFWYRQDPGLGLRLIYFSYDVKMKEKGDIPEGYSVSREKKERFSLILESASTNQTSMYLCASSPGPGTSNTDTQYFGPGTRLTVL.

The chain carries TRBV28 and TRBJ1-2; tentatively, D is TRBD1 (6 bases). V was pared by 2 bases and J by 5 bases, with 21 bases between. The V gene's germline CDR1 is MDHEN and CDR2 SYDVKM. The CDR3 contains 17 residues. Here the CDR3 DNA reads TGTGCCAGCAGTTTAAGGACCCCTTTGGAAGGGGGTTATGGCTACACCTTC. Protein: CASSLRTPLEGGYGYTF.

The chain is built from TRBV6-6 and TRBJ2-6; D uncertain. Trimming pared 5 bases from V and 4 bases from J, leaving 15 bases between. In germline, CDR1 is MNHNY, CDR2 SVGAGI (reference sequence). CDR3 size: 16 residues. This chain's CDR3 is CASSTQTGGGANVLTF. In DNA, the CDR3 is TGTGCCAGCAGTACCCAGACTGGTGGGGGGGCCAACGTCCTGACTTTC.

This sequence joins TRBV5-8 and TRBJ1-4; D may be TRBD1 (5 bases). V dropped 3 bases and J dropped 0 bases, with 18 bases sitting between them. Germline V gives CDR1 SGHTS, CDR2 YDEGEE. The CDR3 is 18 residues long. In nucleotides, the CDR3 is TGTGCCAGCAGCTCATTCGGACGCGGGACTACAACTAATGAAAAACTGTTTTTT. This gives the protein CASSSFGRGTTTNEKLFF.

This clone appeared a few times. The chain has TRBV19 and TRBJ1-5; D gene ambiguous. Per germline, CDR1 LNHDA and CDR2 SQIVND (reference sequence). V lost 4 bases, J lost 3 bases, and 19 bases lay in between. The CDR3 runs 17 residues. The CDR3 protein is CASSNTPGGVFNQPQHF. As DNA, the CDR3 is TGTGCCAGTAGTAATACCCCCGGTGGTGTATTCAATCAGCCCCAGCATTTT. The full variable domain, with the rest looked up from reference TRBV19 and TRBJ1-5, is DGGITQSPKYLFRKEGQNVTLSCEQNLNHDAMYWYRQDPGQGLRLIYYSQIVNDFQKGDIAEGYSVSREKKESFPLTVTSAQKNPTAFYLCASSNTPGGVFNQPQHFGDGTRLSIL.

This clone has only a few counts. The rearrangement joins TRBV19 to TRBJ1-1; possibly TRBD1 for D (5 bases). Trimming pared 2 bases from V and 5 bases from J, leaving 12 bases between. The CDR3 length is 14 residues. The germline V gene encodes CDR1 LNHDA and CDR2 SQIVND (reference sequence). The CDR3 sequence: CASSIIAGRTEAFF. CDR3 nucleotides: TGTGCCAGTAGTATAATCGCAGGGCGGACTGAAGCTTTCTTT.

This chain links TRBV4-1 with TRBJ1-2, with D possibly being TRBD1 (6 bases). V lost 1 base and J 4 bases, leaving 10 bases between the germline ends. The CDR3 sequence is 14 residues long. Germline loops: CDR1 MGHRA, CDR2 YSYEKL. The CDR3 region has the DNA TGCGCCAGCAGCCAAGTCAGGGGCTCCTATGGCTACACCTTC. As protein: CASSQVRGSYGYTF.

The CDR3 spells CASSALQSQPQHF. The CDR3 nucleotides read TGTGCCAGCAGCGCCTTACAGAGTCAGCCCCAGCATTTT. The chain is built from TRBV5-6 and TRBJ1-5; no clear D gene. The CDR3 is 13 amino acids. The germline V gene has CDR1 SGHDT and CDR2 YYEEEE. The V and J ends lost 4 bases and 6 bases respectively, with 11 bases between them.

The rearrangement links TRBV19 to TRBJ2-7; 7 bases align to TRBD1. Trimming took 4 bases from V and 2 from J; bases not matched to a gene: 2. CDR3 length: 13 residues. Germline-derived CDR1 and CDR2 are LNHDA and SQIVND (reference sequence). The CDR3 protein is CASSKGTAYEQYF. CDR3 sequence (DNA): TGTGCCAGTAGTAAAGGGACAGCCTACGAGCAGTACTTC.

This chain uses TRBV7-8 with TRBJ1-2; 8 bases fit TRBD1. The V gene's germline CDR1 is SGHVS and CDR2 FQNEAQ. V lost 6 bases and J lost 6; bases outside the gene matches: 9. This CDR3 is built from 14 residues. DNA for the CDR3: TGTGCCAGCAGTTCCACCCAGGGGGCGAATGGCTACACCTTC. Protein sequence: CASSSTQGANGYTF.

The chain combines TRBV12-3 or TRBV12-4 with TRBJ1-2; the D is unclear. V was trimmed by 8 bases and J by 8 bases, leaving 12 bases between them. The CDR3 loop spans 11 amino acids. The CDR3 nucleotides are TGTGCCAGCGGGCGCCCATTCGGCTACACCTTC. Its protein is CASGRPFGYTF.

This chain links TRBV9 with TRBJ1-3; D remains ambiguous. From germline, CDR1 is SGDLS and CDR2 YYNGEE. Trimming shortened V by 0 bases and J by 0 bases, and 4 bases separated the two germline ends. The length of the CDR3 is 14 residues. The CDR3 protein is CASSVVSSGNTIYF. CDR3 sequence (DNA): TGTGCCAGCAGCGTAGTCAGCTCTGGAAACACCATATATTTT. The entire variable domain, with the rest obtained from reference TRBV9 and TRBJ1-3, is as follows: DSGVTQTPKHLITATGQRVTLRCSPRSGDLSVYWYQQSLDQGLQFLIQYYNGEERAKGNILERFSAQQFPDLHSELNLSSLELGDSALYFCASSVVSSGNTIYFGEGSWLTVV.

The CDR3 nucleotides read TGTGCCTGGAGTGGACAGGGTTTTAATCAGCCCCAGCATTTT. This gives the protein CAWSGQGFNQPQHF. The gene calls are TRBV30 and TRBJ1-5; 7 nucleotides align to TRBD1. The CDR3 spans 14 residues. Germline CDR1 GTSNPN, CDR2 SVGIG (reference sequence). The V and J ends lost 1 base and 4 bases, in that order; junction bases with no gene match: 4.

The chain combines TRBV19 with TRBJ1-2; 10 bases are a match to TRBD1. The trim removed 5 bases at V and 3 bases at J, leaving 15 bases unmatched. CDR3 length: 18 amino acids. Germline CDR1 and CDR2: LNHDA and SQIVND (reference sequence). The CDR3 DNA follows: TGTGCCAGTAGTCTACACCGGGACAGGGGCTCTATCTACTATGGCTACACCTTC. It encodes CASSLHRDRGSIYYGYTF.